This TCR beta chain was obtained from a study of shared clonotypes between healthy human individuals. Clones were read by immunoSEQ multiplex PCR, and TCRdb kept only the in-frame ones, dropping some. The table shows some 2,000,000 clones, with approximately 94% occurring only once. Naive CD8 populations comprised CD45RO-negative cells positively selected for CCR7, excluding terminally differentiated effector memory CD45RA+ cells. Germline V gene lookup returns CDR1 SGHDN and CDR2 FVKESK. The CDR3 runs to 15 residues. V was shortened by 4 bases and J by 0 bases, with 11 bases between the two germline ends. Regarding the study as a whole: Generation probabilities of non-shared clonotypes were lower (relative to those shared by all four donors). The sampled material consisted only of blood, and tissue repertoires are likely to differ.

This clone was detected once. Its antigen remains unknown. This TCR was sampled from a man aged 18-30 years in good health. Specimen: naive CD8+ T cells sorted from blood. The gene calls are TRBV14 and TRBJ2-3; D might be TRBD1 or TRBD2, each matching 6 bases. The CDR3 DNA reads as TGTGCCAGCAGCCGGGGGGCTGCTAGCACAGATACGCAGTATTTT. It encodes CASSRGAASTDTQYF.